This T cell receptor beta chain was found in a study of T cell repertoires and Cas9 in healthy adults. Study-wide background: SpCas9-reactive CD4 and CD8 T cells were characterized for potency, cytotoxicity and lineage.

TCRdb's copy holds only in-frame clones and misses some; the assay was immunoSEQ multiplex PCR. The table lists about 13,000 clones, roughly 89% of them singletons. The V and J ends lost 1 base and 6 bases, in that order; junction bases with no gene match: 5. Germline-derived CDR1 and CDR2 are MDHEN and SYDVKM. This CDR3 comprises 14 residues. Remarks on this clone: Other DNA sequences in this specimen translate into the identical CDR3.

Sequences were obtained from Tregs (CD4+, CD25+, CD127-, CD137-, CD154-) from PBMCs; culture status not recorded. The chain combines TRBV28 with TRBJ1-2; 7 bases match TRBD1. This TCR derives from a human donor in good health. This chain's CDR3 is CASSLFGTVHGYTF. CDR3 in DNA: TGTGCCAGCAGTTTATTTGGGACAGTTCATGGCTACACCTTC.